This TCR beta chain was sequenced for a study of blood T cells in healthy people across ages. Alongside a J-beta primer mix, a sample-barcoded 5' primer served in a second PCR lasting about 7 to 12 cycles. TCRdb redid the calling of the 5' RACE reads with MiXCR, one entry per CDR3 protein. Altogether hundreds of thousands of distinct CDR3 sequences are present, approximately 60% being singletons, with the ten largest covering around 24%. Each of the donors had ten milliliters of peripheral blood drawn into EDTA-treated Vacutainer tubes. Total RNA amounts of at least 5 micrograms were extracted per sample. Study observations and caveats: Greater diversity and more naive CD4+ cells were seen in long-lived donors than in aged donors. Researchers judged that diversity estimates from one million T cells fell short of true values.

As to this clonotype: Its antigen is still unknown.

V gave up 2 bases and J gave up 2 bases; unmatched junction bases: 5. Germline V CDR1 and CDR2: DFQATT, SNEGSKA (reference sequence). The CDR3 spans 15 residues. The rearrangement joins TRBV20-1 to TRBJ2-1; 8 positions agree with TRBD2. This clonotype originated in a man aged 40-55 years in good health. Sequences were obtained from blood. CDR3 residues: CSARPLAGTYNEQFF. CDR3 DNA: TGCAGTGCTAGACCTTTAGCGGGAACCTACAATGAGCAGTTCTTC.